This is a list of T cell receptor beta chains from one sample in a study of control samples from healthy donors and cancer patients. The table came from immunoSEQ multiplex PCR; TCRdb's copy has only in-frame clones and leaves some out. The sample carries about 100,000 clones, over 75% recorded once. Sequencing was carried out using blood. The receptors shown here come from a woman in her forties or fifties in good health. CDR3s include the opening cysteine and the closing phenylalanine or tryptophan. A D gene is named only where the DNA matches it firmly. Some rows mark clone size as missing; the rest say once, few, many or name a class of expanded clone.

- - TRBJ2-6 TRBV3-1/TRBV3-2 CASSRSNFRAVNVLTF TGTGCCAGCAGTCGTAGCAACTTTCGGGCTGTCAACGTCCTGACTTTC
- TRBD2 TRBJ2-5 TRBV3-1/TRBV3-2 CASSPDRRGGGRETQYF TGTGCCAGCAGCCCTGACCGACGAGGCGGGGGACGAGAGACCCAGTACTTC
- TRBD2 TRBJ2-5 TRBV5-1 CASSLAGSGGLETQYF TGCGCCAGCAGCTTGGCTGGTAGCGGGGGGCTTGAGACCCAGTACTTC
- TRBD1 TRBJ2-3 TRBV24-1 CATSDSFSGTGRTDTQYF TGTGCCACCAGTGATTCGTTCTCCGGGACAGGGCGCACAGATACGCAGTATTTT
- TRBD1 TRBJ1-3 TRBV9 CASSVDPGQGNTIYF TGTGCCAGCAGCGTGGATCCGGGACAGGGAAACACCATATATTTT
- - TRBJ1-2 TRBV27 CASSLFGGSYGYTF TGTGCCAGCAGTTTATTCGGGGGATCCTATGGCTACACCTTC
- TRBD1 TRBJ1-1 TRBV15 CATSSRQGRAFF TGTGCCACCAGCAGTCGACAGGGGAGGGCTTTCTTT
few - TRBJ2-1 TRBV5-1 CASSLESSYNEQFF TGCGCCAGCAGCTTGGAGAGCTCCTACAATGAGCAGTTCTTC
once - TRBJ1-3 TRBV7-6 CASSLAHGAGNTIYF TGTGCCAGCAGCTTAGCGCATGGGGCTGGAAACACCATATATTTT
- - TRBJ2-3 TRBV29-1 CSALPGDTQYF TGCAGCGCCCTCCCCGGAGATACGCAGTATTTT
- - TRBJ2-6 TRBV7-2 CASSPGPSGANVLTF TGTGCCAGCAGCCCTGGCCCCTCTGGGGCCAACGTCCTGACTTTC
- - TRBJ1-4 TRBV4-1 CASSTWGGEKLFF TGCGCCAGCAGCACGTGGGGCGGGGAAAAACTGTTTTTT
- TRBD1 TRBJ1-4 TRBV6-5 CASTGGGDEKLFF TGTGCCAGCACTGGAGGGGGCGATGAAAAACTGTTTTTT
- - TRBJ1-5 TRBV14 CASSRTVNQPQHF TGTGCCAGCAGTCGGACGGTGAATCAGCCCCAGCATTTT
- TRBD2 TRBJ2-3 TRBV27 CASSLIAGPSTDTQYF TGTGCCAGCAGCCTAATAGCGGGACCCAGCACAGATACGCAGTATTTT
- TRBD1 TRBJ1-5 TRBV11-2 CASSHTGQGLLHQPQHF TGTGCCAGCAGCCATACTGGACAGGGGCTCCTACATCAGCCCCAGCATTTT
few TRBD1 TRBJ1-5 TRBV19 CASSMMRQGQGRPQHF TGTGCCAGTAGTATGATGCGACAGGGGCAGGGCAGGCCCCAGCATTTT
- TRBD1 TRBJ2-5 TRBV11-2 CASSYSMGTGAVRETQYF TGTGCCAGCAGCTATAGTATGGGAACAGGGGCAGTCCGGGAGACCCAGTACTTC
- TRBD2 TRBJ2-3 TRBV5-6 CASSLPAGRTDTQYF TGTGCCAGCAGCCTACCAGCGGGGCGCACAGATACGCAGTATTTT
- TRBD2 TRBJ2-3 TRBV11-2 CASSHRVTSGRTHTQYF TGTGCCAGCAGCCACCGAGTCACTAGCGGGAGGACGCATACGCAGTATTTT
- TRBD1 TRBJ1-2 TRBV29-1 CSVGGQAYGYTF TGCAGCGTTGGTGGACAGGCCTATGGCTACACCTTC
- - TRBJ1-3 TRBV9 CASSGAGGGNTIYF TGTGCCAGCAGCGGGGCGGGAGGGGGAAACACCATATATTTT
- - TRBJ1-2 TRBV19 CATTQWENYGYTF TGTGCCACCACACAGTGGGAAAACTATGGCTACACCTTC
- - TRBJ2-3 TRBV7-9 CASSLGPDTQYF TGTGCCAGCAGCTTAGGCCCAGATACGCAGTATTTT